The clone carrying this T cell receptor (beta chain) was counted only a few times. The antigen remains undetermined. TCRdb reprocessed the RT-PCR reads via MiXCR and lists one record per CDR3 protein. The table has 450,000 to 600,000 distinct CDR3 sequences, approximately 7.8% seen once; the top ten hold around 13%. These data belong to a study of response to subunit inactivated influenza vaccine. Study-wide results and limits: Authors suggested each seasonal flu vaccination may recruit only limited numbers of new T cells.

The V segment lost 5 bases and the J segment 5 bases; nucleotides outside the gene matches: 18. This CDR3 has 19 amino acids. Germline CDR1 ENHRY, CDR2 SYGVKD. This clonotype was obtained from a man between 45 and 75 years old who received an inactivated influenza vaccine. This specimen was PBMCs from blood, taken around 25 months after vaccination. The chain uses TRBV10-3 and TRBJ2-5; 12 nucleotides align to TRBD2. Written as DNA, the CDR3 is TGTGCCATCAGTACGGGACTAGCGGGTCACAATCCTCCGGGGGAGACCCAGTACTTC. As protein: CAISTGLAGHNPPGETQYF.